This T cell receptor (beta chain) is from a study of shared clonotypes between healthy human individuals. General study points: The generation probabilities recorded for non-shared clonotypes fell below those of clonotypes shared by all four donors. Larger richness was generally estimated for naive than memory subsets.

The V end was cut by 3 bases, the J end by 0 bases, with 10 bases between. Germline V CDR1 and CDR2: SQVTM, ANQGSEA. The length of the CDR3 is 14 residues. In the case of this clone: What it binds is not known.

TCRdb keeps only in-frame clones here, not all; method: immunoSEQ multiplex PCR. The sample contains about 2.4 million clones, approximately 93% of which appear only once. The V gene is TRBV29-1, the J gene TRBJ2-3, with D perhaps matching TRBD1 (5 bases). What was sequenced was naive CD4+ T cells from PBMCs. Indicated subset: CD45RA+ positively selected. The receptor was derived from a man younger than 35 in good health. Some clones in this sample may be carry-over from other donors' samples. The CDR3 nucleotides read TGCAGCGTTGATGGATCAGGGAGCACAGATACGCAGTATTTT. This gives the protein CSVDGSGSTDTQYF.